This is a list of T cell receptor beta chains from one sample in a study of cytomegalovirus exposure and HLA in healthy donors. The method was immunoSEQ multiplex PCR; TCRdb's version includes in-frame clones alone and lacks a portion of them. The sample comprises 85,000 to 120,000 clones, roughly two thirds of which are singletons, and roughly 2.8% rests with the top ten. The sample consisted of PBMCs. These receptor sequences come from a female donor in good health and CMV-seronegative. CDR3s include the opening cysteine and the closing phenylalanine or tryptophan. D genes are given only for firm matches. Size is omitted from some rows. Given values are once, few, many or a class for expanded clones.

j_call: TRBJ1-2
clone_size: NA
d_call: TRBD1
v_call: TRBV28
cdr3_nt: TGTGCCGTACGACAGGGCCATAACTATGGCTACACCTTC
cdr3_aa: CAVRQGHNYGYTF

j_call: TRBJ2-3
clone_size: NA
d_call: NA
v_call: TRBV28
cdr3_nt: TGTGCCAGCAGCCGACCAGGTTGTGCGGGACTTAGGCGCACAGATACGCAGTATTTT
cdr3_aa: CASSRPGCAGLRRTDTQYF

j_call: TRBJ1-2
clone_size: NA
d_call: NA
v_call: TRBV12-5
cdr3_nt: TGTGCTAGTGGTTTGGCGGAGGACTATGGCTACACCTTC
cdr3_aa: CASGLAEDYGYTF

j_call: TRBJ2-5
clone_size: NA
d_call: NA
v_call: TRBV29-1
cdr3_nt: TGCAGCGCCCGACACTTCCAAGAGACCCAGTACTTC
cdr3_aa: CSARHFQETQYF

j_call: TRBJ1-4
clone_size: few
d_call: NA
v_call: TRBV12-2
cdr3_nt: TGTGCAAGTCGCCCCAGGGACAGGATTCGGGAAAAACTGTTTTTT
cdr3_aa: CASRPRDRIREKLFF

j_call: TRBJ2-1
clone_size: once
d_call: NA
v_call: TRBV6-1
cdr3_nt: TGTGCCAGCAGTTATAGCGACTACAATGAGCAGTTCTTC
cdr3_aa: CASSYSDYNEQFF

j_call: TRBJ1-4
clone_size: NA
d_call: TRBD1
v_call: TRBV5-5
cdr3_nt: TGTGCCAGCAGCTTCCGCACCGACAGGGGCGCCGGTGAAAAACTGTTTTTT
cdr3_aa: CASSFRTDRGAGEKLFF

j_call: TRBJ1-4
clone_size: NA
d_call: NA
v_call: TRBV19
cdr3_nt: TGTGCCAGTAGTGACAGAGCTAATGAAAAACTGTTTTTT
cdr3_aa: CASSDRANEKLFF

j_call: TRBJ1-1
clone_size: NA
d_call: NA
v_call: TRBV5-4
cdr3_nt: TGTGCCAGCAGCTCCCCGATGGGGGAGGACACTGAAGCTTTCTTT
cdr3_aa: CASSSPMGEDTEAFF

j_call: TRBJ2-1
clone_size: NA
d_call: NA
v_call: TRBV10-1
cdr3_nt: TGCGCCAGCAGTGAGGGGCAGGATGCATCCTACAATGAGCAGTTCTTC
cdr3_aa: CASSEGQDASYNEQFF

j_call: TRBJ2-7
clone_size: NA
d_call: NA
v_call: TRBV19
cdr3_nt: TGTGCCAGTAGTCCTACAGGGTCAGGCTACGAGCAGTACTTC
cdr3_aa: CASSPTGSGYEQYF

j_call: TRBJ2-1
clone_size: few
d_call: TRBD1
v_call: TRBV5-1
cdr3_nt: TGCGCCAGCAGTCCCGGGACAGGGGGCTTTAGGGAGCAGTTCTTC
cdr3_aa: CASSPGTGGFREQFF

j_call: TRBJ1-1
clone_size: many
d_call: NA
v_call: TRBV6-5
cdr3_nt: TGTGCCAGCAAGACGGGGGGGCAGCCGAACGCTGAAGCTTTCTTT
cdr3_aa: CASKTGGQPNAEAFF

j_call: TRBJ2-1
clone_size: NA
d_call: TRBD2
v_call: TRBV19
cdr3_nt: TGTGCCAGTAGTGTGACTAGCGGGAGAGATAATGAGCAGTTCTTC
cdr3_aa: CASSVTSGRDNEQFF

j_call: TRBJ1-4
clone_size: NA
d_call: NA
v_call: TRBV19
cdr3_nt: TGTGCCAGTAGCGGGACAAAAAATGAAAAACTGTTTTTT
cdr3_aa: CASSGTKNEKLFF

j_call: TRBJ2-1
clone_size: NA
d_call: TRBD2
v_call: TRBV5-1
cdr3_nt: TGCGCCAGCGGCCTGGCAGCGGGAGGGCCGGGCGAGCAGTTCTTC
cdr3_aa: CASGLAAGGPGEQFF

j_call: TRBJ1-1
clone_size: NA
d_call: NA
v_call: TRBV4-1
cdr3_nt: TGCGCCAGCAGCCATCCGGGATCCAACACTGAAGCTTTCTTT
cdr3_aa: CASSHPGSNTEAFF

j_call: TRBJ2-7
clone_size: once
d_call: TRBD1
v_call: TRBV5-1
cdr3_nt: TGCGCCAGCGGGACAGGGACCTACTACGAGCAGTACTTC
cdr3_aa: CASGTGTYYEQYF

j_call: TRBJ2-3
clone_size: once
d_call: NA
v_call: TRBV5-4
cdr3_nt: TGTGCCAGCAGCTTGGAGGGGGTATTCACAGATACGCAGTATTTT
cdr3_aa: CASSLEGVFTDTQYF

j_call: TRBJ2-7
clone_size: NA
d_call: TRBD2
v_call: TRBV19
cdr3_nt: TGTGCCAGTAGTACCTCGAATTTAGCGGGAGGCACCGAGCAGTACTTC
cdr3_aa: CASSTSNLAGGTEQYF

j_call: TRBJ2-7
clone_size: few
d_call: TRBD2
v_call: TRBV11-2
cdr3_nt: TGTGCCAGCACTGCAGGTAGCGGGAGCTACGAGCAGTACTTC
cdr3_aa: CASTAGSGSYEQYF

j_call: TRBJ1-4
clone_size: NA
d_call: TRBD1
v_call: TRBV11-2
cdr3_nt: TGTGCCAGCAGCCAGGGGGGAATAGCTAATGAAAAACTGTTTTTT
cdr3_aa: CASSQGGIANEKLFF

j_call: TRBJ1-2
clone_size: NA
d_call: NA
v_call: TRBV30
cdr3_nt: TGTACCTGGAGAGGGGGAGTTGGTCAGGGCTACACCTTC
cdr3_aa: CTWRGGVGQGYTF

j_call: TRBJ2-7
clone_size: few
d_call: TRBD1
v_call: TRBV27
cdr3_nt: TGTGCCAGCAGGGAGACAGGGGGCATGAGATACGAGCAGTACTTC
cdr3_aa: CASRETGGMRYEQYF

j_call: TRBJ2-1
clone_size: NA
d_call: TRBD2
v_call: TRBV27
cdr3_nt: TGTGCCAGCAGTTTCTTCCTAGCGGGCAGCTACAATGAGCAGTTCTTC
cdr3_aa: CASSFFLAGSYNEQFF

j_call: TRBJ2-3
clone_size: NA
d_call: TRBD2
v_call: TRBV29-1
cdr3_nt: TGCAGCGTGGCTAGCGGGAGATCCGCAGATACGCAGTATTTT
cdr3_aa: CSVASGRSADTQYF

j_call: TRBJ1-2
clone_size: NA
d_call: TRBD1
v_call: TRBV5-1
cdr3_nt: TGCGCCAGCAGCTTAGTACAGGGGAGTGGCTACACCTTC
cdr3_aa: CASSLVQGSGYTF

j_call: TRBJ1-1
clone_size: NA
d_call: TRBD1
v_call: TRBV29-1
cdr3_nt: TGCAGCGTTGAAGATTTAAGGGGGCGAACTGAAGCTTTCTTT
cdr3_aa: CSVEDLRGRTEAFF

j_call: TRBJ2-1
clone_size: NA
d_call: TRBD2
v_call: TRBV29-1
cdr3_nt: TGCAGCGTTGAAGCGAGAACACTAGCGGGAGTGAACAATGAGCAGTTCTTC
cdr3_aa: CSVEARTLAGVNNEQFF

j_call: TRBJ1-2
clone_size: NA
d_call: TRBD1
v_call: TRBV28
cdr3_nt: TGTGCCAGCCTCCGGGACAGCTTATGGGGCTACACCTTC
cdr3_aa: CASLRDSLWGYTF

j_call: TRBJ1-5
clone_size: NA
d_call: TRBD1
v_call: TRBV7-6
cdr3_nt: TGTGCCAGCAGCCAAGACAGGGGAGATCAGCCCCAGCATTTT
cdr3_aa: CASSQDRGDQPQHF

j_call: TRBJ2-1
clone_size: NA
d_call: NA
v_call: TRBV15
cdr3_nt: TGTGCCACCAGCAGAGATGGGGAGGCCCTCTACAATGAGCAGTTCTTC
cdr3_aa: CATSRDGEALYNEQFF

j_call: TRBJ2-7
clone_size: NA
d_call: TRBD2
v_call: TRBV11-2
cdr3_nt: TGTGCCAGCAGCCCTTCCTTCGGAAGACTAGCGGAATACGAGCAGTACTTC
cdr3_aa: CASSPSFGRLAEYEQYF

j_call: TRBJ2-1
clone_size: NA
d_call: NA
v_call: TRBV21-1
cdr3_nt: TGTGCCAGCAGCAAAAAGGGGTTAGCGGATTGCTACAATGAGCAGTTCTTC
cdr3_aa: CASSKKGLADCYNEQFF

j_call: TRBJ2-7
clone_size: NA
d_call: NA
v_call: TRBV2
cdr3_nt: TGTGCCAGCAGTGACCCAGGACAAACCAGCTCCTACGAGCAGTACTTC
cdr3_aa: CASSDPGQTSSYEQYF

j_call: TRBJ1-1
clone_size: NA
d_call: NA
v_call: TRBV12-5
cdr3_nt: TGTGCTAGTGGCACTCACCGTGGGGCAGCCCCCGACACTGAAGCTTTCTTT
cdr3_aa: CASGTHRGAAPDTEAFF

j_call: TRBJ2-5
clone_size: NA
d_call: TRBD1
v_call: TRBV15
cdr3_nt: TGTGCCACCAGTACGGACAGGGGGATAGAGACCCAGTACTTC
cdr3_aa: CATSTDRGIETQYF

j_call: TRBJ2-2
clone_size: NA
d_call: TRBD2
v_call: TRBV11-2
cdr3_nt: TGTGCCAGCAGCATAGCGGGAGGGCCGGCCGGGGAGCTGTTTTTT
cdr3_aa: CASSIAGGPAGELFF

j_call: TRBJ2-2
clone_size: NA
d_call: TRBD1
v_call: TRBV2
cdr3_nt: TGTGCCAGCAGTCAGGGGGCACTAACGAACACCGGGGAGCTGTTTTTT
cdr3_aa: CASSQGALTNTGELFF

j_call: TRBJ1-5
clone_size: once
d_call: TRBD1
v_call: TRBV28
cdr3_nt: TGTGCCAGCAGAAACAGGGGGGACGGACAGCCCCAGCATTTT
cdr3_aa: CASRNRGDGQPQHF

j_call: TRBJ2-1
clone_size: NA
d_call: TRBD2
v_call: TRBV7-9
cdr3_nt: TGTGCCAGCAGCCTTAGCGGGAGTAACGGTGAGCAGTTCTTC
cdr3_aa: CASSLSGSNGEQFF

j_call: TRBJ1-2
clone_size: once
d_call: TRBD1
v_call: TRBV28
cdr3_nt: TGTGCCAGCAGCCGACAGGGTGGGAATTTAAACTATGGCTACACCTTC
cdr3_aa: CASSRQGGNLNYGYTF

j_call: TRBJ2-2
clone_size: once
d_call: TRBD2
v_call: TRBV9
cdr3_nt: TGTGCCAGCGGGGGACTAGCGGCCCACACCGGGGAGCTGTTTTTT
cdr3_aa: CASGGLAAHTGELFF

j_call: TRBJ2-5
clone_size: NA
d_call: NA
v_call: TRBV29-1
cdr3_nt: TGCAGCGTTGGTCGCCGGGGGGAGACCCAGTACTTC
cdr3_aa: CSVGRRGETQYF

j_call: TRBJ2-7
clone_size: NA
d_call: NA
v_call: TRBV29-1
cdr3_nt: TGCAGCGTTGCTCTTTCCTACGAGCAGTACTTC
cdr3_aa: CSVALSYEQYF